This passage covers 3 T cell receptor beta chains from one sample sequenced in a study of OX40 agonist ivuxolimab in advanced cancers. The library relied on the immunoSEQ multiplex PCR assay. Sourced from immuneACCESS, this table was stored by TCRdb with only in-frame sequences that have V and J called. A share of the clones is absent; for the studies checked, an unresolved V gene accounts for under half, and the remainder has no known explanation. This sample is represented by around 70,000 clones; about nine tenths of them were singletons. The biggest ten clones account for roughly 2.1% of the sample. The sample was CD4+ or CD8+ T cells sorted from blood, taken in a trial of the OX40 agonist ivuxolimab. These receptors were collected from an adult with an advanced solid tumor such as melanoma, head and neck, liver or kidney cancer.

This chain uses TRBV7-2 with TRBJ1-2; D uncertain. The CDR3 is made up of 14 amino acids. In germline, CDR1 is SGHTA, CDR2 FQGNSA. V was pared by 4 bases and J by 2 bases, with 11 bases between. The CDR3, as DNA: TGTGCCAGCAGCTACCAGGTCGAGAACTATGGCTACACCTTC. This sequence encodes CASSYQVENYGYTF.

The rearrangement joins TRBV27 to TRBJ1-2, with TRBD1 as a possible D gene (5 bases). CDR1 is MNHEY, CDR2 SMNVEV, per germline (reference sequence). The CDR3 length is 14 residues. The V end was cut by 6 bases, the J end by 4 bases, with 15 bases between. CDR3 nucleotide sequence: TGTGCCAGCAGGGGAGAGGGGCAGCTCTATGGCTACACCTTC. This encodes CASRGEGQLYGYTF.

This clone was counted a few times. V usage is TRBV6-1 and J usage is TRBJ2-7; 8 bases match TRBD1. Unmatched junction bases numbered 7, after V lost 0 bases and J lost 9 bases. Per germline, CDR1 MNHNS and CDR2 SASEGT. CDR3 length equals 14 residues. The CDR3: CASSEATGGGVQYF. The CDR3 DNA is TGTGCCAGCAGTGAAGCAACAGGGGGTGGGGTGCAGTACTTC.